This TCR beta chain was retrieved from a study of blood T cell repertoires in COVID-19. The overall study: The United States, Italy and Spain provided the acute and convalescent COVID-19 samples. T cells, B-cell-depleted T cells, or PBMCs supplied cDNA or gDNA.

Authors' data handling: Nucleated cell counts were estimated from reference gene primer amplification. Libraries were prepared by immunoSEQ multiplex PCR; TCRdb keeps only in-frame clonotypes and omits some of them. V and J calls and clone size are given by that table; D and trimming were obtained from the DNA. The table has 220,000 or so clones, 82% seen once. Per the germline V gene, CDR1 is SNHLY and CDR2 is FYNNEI. The CDR3 is 15 amino acids. After removal of 8 bases from V and 5 bases from J, the junction contained 11 bases not matched to a gene. Symptom resolution, clearance, or two negative PCRs marked the recovered donors of Cohort 3.

This TCR was sampled from an older woman who had recovered from COVID-19. This chain connects TRBV2 to TRBJ2-1; 8 bases map to TRBD2. Sequenced input: PBMCs or T cells enriched from blood (not recorded which). The CDR3, as DNA: TGTGCCAGCGGGAGCGGGACTAGACAAAACAATGAGCAGTTCTTC. It encodes CASGSGTRQNNEQFF.